Below, 12 T cell receptor beta chains from the same sample are listed, as sequenced in a study of molecular identifiers for immune sequencing clone quantification (dated by TCRdb to the late 2010s). The library was made by PCR. The sequencer was a NextSeq 500. TCRdb cleaned the public reads at Q25 with fastp, built clones with MiXCR and kept in-frame beta chains. Identical CDR3 protein sequences are pooled into one entry, listed with their most common genes and DNA. This sample lists hundreds of thousands of distinct CDR3 sequences; over 25% were detected once. The top ten constitute about 0.8% of the sample. The source material was naive CD8+ T cells from blood, with Jurkat cell RNA spiked in. According to the study, the label for this sample's cell subset or site signals: FACS-sorted CD8+CD4-CCR7+CD45RA+ naive T cells. The receptor set was obtained from a human donor in good health. Some libraries in this study had Jurkat cell RNA spiked in.

As regards this clonotype: This may stem from a read error, because a much larger clone lies one nucleotide away. V and J are TRBV20-1 and TRBJ2-7; D is possibly TRBD2 (5 bases). In germline, CDR1 is DFQATT, CDR2 SNEGSKA (reference sequence). This CDR3 comprises 15 residues. This CDR3 is CSARAEIREAYDQYF. CDR3 nucleotides: TGCAGTGCTAGGGCCGAGATCCGGGAAGCCTACGACCAGTACTTC.

The chain carries TRBV20-1 and TRBJ1-2, with 8 bases that match TRBD1. The CDR3 is made up of 15 amino acids. The germline V gene has CDR1 DFQATT and CDR2 SNEGSKA (reference sequence). V gave up 3 bases and J gave up 4 bases; unmatched junction bases: 10. CDR3 loop: CSASPGTGASYGYTF. DNA of the CDR3: TGCAGTGCTAGCCCCGGGACAGGCGCTAGCTATGGCTACACCTTC.

V usage is TRBV19 and J usage is TRBJ2-4; no definite D call. In germline, CDR1 is LNHDA, CDR2 SQIVND (reference sequence). Between the trimmed V and J ends, which lost 5 bases and 4 bases, there was a span of 15 bases. The CDR3 runs to 15 residues. CDR3 residues: CASSGIFGDKNIQYF. Written as DNA, the CDR3 is TGTGCCAGTAGTGGCATCTTCGGAGATAAAAACATTCAGTACTTC.

This clonotype was seen more than once but under ten times. The rearrangement links TRBV7-3 to TRBJ2-1; 8 bases map to TRBD2. The CDR3 loop spans 15 amino acids. Germline V lookup: CDR1 SGHTA, CDR2 FQGTGA. Germline trimming cut 6 bases from V and 2 bases from J; bases unmatched to any gene: 6. CDR3 bases: TGTGCCAGCAGACCAAGCGGGAGTCCCTACAATGAGCAGTTCTTC. Translated, it gives CASRPSGSPYNEQFF.

This clonotype has a count of ten or more. The V gene is TRBV6-2 or TRBV6-3, the J gene TRBJ2-2; D remains ambiguous. This CDR3 spans 16 amino acids. CDR1 is MNHEY, CDR2 SVGEGT, per germline. V dropped 0 bases and J dropped 1 base, with 9 bases sitting between them. CDR3 coding DNA: TGTGCCAGCAGTTACTCGTTTGTTCAGAACACCGGGGAGCTGTTTTTT. Translating gives CASSYSFVQNTGELFF.

This clonotype was recorded many times. The CDR3 bases are TGTGCCAGCAGCCCCGGGAGGGATATGCTCCACGAGCAGTACTTC. It codes for CASSPGRDMLHEQYF. The chain is built from TRBV9 and TRBJ2-7, with 8 bases aligning to TRBD2. The CDR3 consists of 15 residues. The germline V gene encodes CDR1 SGDLS and CDR2 YYNGEE. Trimming took 4 bases from V and 5 from J; bases not matched to a gene: 11.

A note on this clonotype: A read error may be the cause here, since a much bigger clone is one base away. This chain uses TRBV6-2 or TRBV6-3 with TRBJ2-5, with D unresolved. Germline loops: CDR1 MNHEY, CDR2 SVGEGT. The V and J ends lost 5 bases and 1 base respectively, with 14 bases between them. The CDR3 spans 15 residues. CDR3 bases: TGTGCCAGCAGTCACGAAGGGTTGGTCCAAGAGACCCAGTACTTC. Protein sequence: CASSHEGLVQETQYF.

As to this clonotype: A much larger clone sits a single nucleotide away, making a read error possible. The chain couples TRBV6-5 to TRBJ1-4, with D maybe TRBD1 (5 bases). The CDR3 sequence is 14 residues long. V lost 4 bases and J lost 2, with 8 bases in between. Germline CDR1 reads MNHEY; CDR2 reads SVGAGI. CDR3 coding DNA: TGTGCCAGCAGTTCGGCAGGGACTAATGAAAAACTGTTTTTT. This translates into CASSSAGTNEKLFF.

This clonotype turned up a few times. The rearrangement links TRBV12-3 or TRBV12-4 to TRBJ2-1, with 9 bases matching TRBD2. The CDR3 runs to 15 residues. The V and J ends lost 2 bases and 6 bases, in that order; junction bases with no gene match: 5. The CDR3 region has the DNA TGTGCCAGCAGTTTATCACTAGCGGGTGTCAATGAGCAGTTCTTC. This sequence encodes CASSLSLAGVNEQFF.

This clonotype was picked up many times. The chain combines TRBV5-6 with TRBJ2-3; D not resolved. From germline, CDR1 is SGHDT and CDR2 YYEEEE. Trimming removed 1 base from V and 5 bases from J, with 5 bases in between. The CDR3 consists of 12 residues. The DNA of the CDR3 is TGTGCCAGCAGCTTGCTTATAGATACGCAGTATTTT. Translated, it gives CASSLLIDTQYF.

In its sample, this clonotype was seen many times. This rearrangement joins TRBV29-1 to TRBJ2-5; D is undetermined. The germline V gene has CDR1 SQVTM and CDR2 ANQGSEA. The germline V and J ends were trimmed by 7 bases and 1 base, with 25 bases remaining between them. This CDR3 contains 17 residues. The CDR3 here is CSAPSADTIKSQETQYF. As DNA, the CDR3 is TGCAGCGCCCCCTCGGCCGATACCATCAAGAGCCAAGAGACCCAGTACTTC.

This clonotype has just a few counts. Being one base from a much bigger clone, this may be a read error. This chain links TRBV25-1 with TRBJ2-5; D ambiguous. Germline V gene data show CDR1 as MGHDK and CDR2 as SYGVNS. CDR3 size: 14 residues. V lost 4 bases, J lost 0 bases, and 9 bases lay in between. CDR3 sequence: CASSVQSNQETQYF. The CDR3 DNA follows: TGTGCCAGCAGTGTTCAGAGTAACCAAGAGACCCAGTACTTC.